This T cell receptor (beta chain) was documented in a study of OX40 agonist ivuxolimab in advanced cancers. General study results and limits: With doses of 0.1 to 3.0 mg/kg, CD4+ and CD8+ blood T cells had undergone clonal expansion by week 6.

Libraries were prepared by immunoSEQ multiplex PCR; TCRdb keeps only in-frame clonotypes and omits some of them. The sample yields some 48,000 clones, around four fifths seen once. On this clone: Its antigen is still unknown.

Germline V gene lookup returns CDR1 MDHEN and CDR2 SYDVKM. The ends lost 5 bases at V and 4 bases at J; junction bases unmatched: 4. CDR3 length: 15 amino acids. The chain combines TRBV28 with TRBJ2-7; 14 nucleotides align to TRBD2. The clonotype was recovered from an adult with an advanced solid tumor such as melanoma, head and neck, liver or kidney cancer. This sample comprised CD4+ or CD8+ T cells sorted from blood, obtained in a trial of the OX40 agonist ivuxolimab. The CDR3 coding sequence is TGTGCCAGCAGTACTCGACTAGCGGGAGGGTACGAGCAGTACTTC. Amino acid sequence: CASSTRLAGGYEQYF. Variable domain in full (rest from reference TRBV28 and TRBJ2-7): DVKVTQSSRYLVKRTGEKVFLECVQDMDHENMFWYRQDPGLGLRLIYFSYDVKMKEKGDIPEGYSVSREKKERFSLILESASTNQTSMYLCASSTRLAGGYEQYFGPGTRLTVT.